This is a list of T cell receptor beta chains from one sample in a study of cytomegalovirus exposure and HLA in healthy donors. Assay used: immunoSEQ multiplex PCR; TCRdb lists only in-frame clones, some missing. The profile shows 250,000 to 300,000 clones, roughly 86% of them singletons. The sequenced sample was PBMCs. These receptors all come from a woman in her thirties or forties in good health and CMV-seropositive. CDR3s leave out the opening cysteine and the closing phenylalanine or tryptophan. Clone size is shown for a subset of rows, as once, few, many or a class of expanded clone.

size,J,V,CDR3
.,TRBJ1-2,TRBV12-5,ASGLVLPSVNYGYT
.,TRBJ2-3,TRBV29-1,SAQGRLAIQIHTDTQY
.,TRBJ2-2,TRBV30,ASNRGGATGELF
.,TRBJ2-1,TRBV6-5,ASSYSGRDVDNEQF
.,TRBJ1-2,TRBV6-1,ASSASPGQGAGYT
.,TRBJ2-7,TRBV5-1,ASSQRPGQGYEQY
once,TRBJ2-7,TRBV7-2,ASSLGIGTGVDEQY
.,TRBJ2-1,TRBV4-3,ASSQGLADYNEQF
.,TRBJ1-1,TRBV20-1,SARDRTEAF
.,TRBJ2-1,TRBV27,ASSLGGRFFNEQF
once,TRBJ1-1,TRBV19,ASSIYGTATEAF
.,TRBJ2-1,TRBV9,ASSVAGGGSYNEQF
.,TRBJ2-1,TRBV19,ASSQKDYNEQF
once,TRBJ2-1,TRBV7-2,ASSLERGGPQF
once,TRBJ2-3,TRBV15,ATSRDSLGSSDTQY
.,TRBJ2-7,TRBV4-2,ASSQEPWRSSSYEQY
.,TRBJ1-5,TRBV18,ASSRQDNQPQH
.,TRBJ2-2,TRBV2,ASSEFPDTGELF
.,TRBJ1-1,TRBV10-3,AISRGGGNTEAF
.,TRBJ2-1,TRBV28,ASSPPGQGLNEQF
.,TRBJ1-2,TRBV19,ASSTPDRFGASGYT
.,TRBJ1-5,TRBV19,ASSMGTGSSRGHPQH
.,TRBJ2-1,TRBV9,ASSVVSGSRAEQF
.,TRBJ1-5,TRBV11-2,ASSLGLGSNQPQH
.,TRBJ2-7,TRBV6-5,ASSRFFEKTYEQY
few,TRBJ2-7,TRBV30,AWSWTAFYEQY
.,TRBJ2-3,TRBV15,ATSRDLGGRPPDTQY
.,TRBJ1-1,TRBV18,ASSPQTGGVGTEAF
.,TRBJ2-2,TRBV7-2,ASSLFSGLGGELF
few,TRBJ1-5,TRBV30,AWGTGGSGNQPQH
.,TRBJ2-7,TRBV7-6,ASSRQGYEQY
few,TRBJ1-3,TRBV7-8,ASSLVAAFSLGNTIY
.,TRBJ2-5,TRBV7-2,ASSTGGGSQETQY
.,TRBJ1-5,TRBV27,ASSHFGREDQPQH
.,TRBJ1-1,TRBV19,ASSIGRHTEAF
.,TRBJ2-7,TRBV13,ASSSPVGGFYEQY
.,TRBJ1-1,TRBV4-3,ASSLQGANEAF
.,TRBJ1-2,TRBV15,ATRPGGAVVGYT
.,TRBJ2-5,TRBV20-1,SAIVQETQY
.,TRBJ2-5,TRBV6-5,ASSYQLAGEGQY
.,TRBJ1-6,TRBV28,ASSPATGANSPLH
.,TRBJ2-7,TRBV9,ASSRGQIYEQY
.,TRBJ1-5,TRBV19,ASSMTDRGDNQPQH
.,TRBJ1-1,TRBV11-2,ASPTLQGGTEAF
.,TRBJ2-6,TRBV7-3,ASSLAGGPSGANVLT